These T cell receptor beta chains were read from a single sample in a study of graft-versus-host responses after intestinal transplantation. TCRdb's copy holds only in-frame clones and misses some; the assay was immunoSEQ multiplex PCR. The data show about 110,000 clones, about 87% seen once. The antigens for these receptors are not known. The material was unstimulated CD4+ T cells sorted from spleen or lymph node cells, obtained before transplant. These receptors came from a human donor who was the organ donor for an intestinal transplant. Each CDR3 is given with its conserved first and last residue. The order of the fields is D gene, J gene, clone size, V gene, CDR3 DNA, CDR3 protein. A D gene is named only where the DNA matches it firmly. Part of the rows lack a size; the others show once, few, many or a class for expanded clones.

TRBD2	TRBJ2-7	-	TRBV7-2	TGTGCCAGCAGCAAAAGGACTAGCGGAACCTACGAGCAGTACTTC	CASSKRTSGTYEQYF
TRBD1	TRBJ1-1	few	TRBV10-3	TGTGCCATCAGTGAGTCTTACAGGGGGAGCACTGAAGCTTTCTTT	CAISESYRGSTEAFF
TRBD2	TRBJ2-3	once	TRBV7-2	TGTGCCAGCAGCTCTTTAGCGGGGGCGGGAGATACGCAGTATTTT	CASSSLAGAGDTQYF
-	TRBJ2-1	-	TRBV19	TGTGCCAGTAGTTCGGCCCTCTTTGTGGGTGAGCAGTTCTTC	CASSSALFVGEQFF
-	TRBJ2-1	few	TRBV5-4	TGTGCCAGCAGCCGGACTGGCCAGCAAGTGTTCAATGAGCAGTTCTTC	CASSRTGQQVFNEQFF
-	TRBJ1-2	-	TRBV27	TGTGCCAGCAGTTTACGGCAGGGTGGATATGGCTACACCTTC	CASSLRQGGYGYTF
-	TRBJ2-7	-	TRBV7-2	TGTGCCAGCAGCTTAAGCCCTCCCACGGAGCAGTACTTC	CASSLSPPTEQYF
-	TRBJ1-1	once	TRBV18	TGTGCCAGCTCTCGCGACAGGAACACTGAAGCTTTCTTT	CASSRDRNTEAFF
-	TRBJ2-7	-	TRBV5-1	TGCGCCAGCAGCTTGGGGCTAGAGGACCCTGGCTACGAGCAGTACTTC	CASSLGLEDPGYEQYF
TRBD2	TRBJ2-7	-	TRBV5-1	TGCGCCAGCAGCCACCCTAGCGGGAGCATCTCCTACGAGCAGTACTTC	CASSHPSGSISYEQYF
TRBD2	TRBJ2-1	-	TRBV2	TGTGCCAGCAGTGTTAAGCGGGAGTCACTCGACGACAATGAGCAGTTCTTC	CASSVKRESLDDNEQFF
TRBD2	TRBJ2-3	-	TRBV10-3	TGTGCCATCAGTGAGTCGACGGGAGGGGGTACAGATACGCAGTATTTT	CAISESTGGGTDTQYF
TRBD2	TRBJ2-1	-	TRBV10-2	TGCGCCAGCAGTGAGTCGACGAGCGGGAGAAATGAGCAGTTCTTC	CASSESTSGRNEQFF
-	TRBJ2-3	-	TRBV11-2	TGTGCCAGCAGCTTAATGACTAGTGGAGATACGCAGTATTTT	CASSLMTSGDTQYF
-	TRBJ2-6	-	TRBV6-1	TGTGCCAGCAGTGAACACAGTTCTGGGGCCAACGTCCTGACTTTC	CASSEHSSGANVLTF
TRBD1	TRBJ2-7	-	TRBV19	TGTGCCAGTAGTAAAGACAGGGACTACGAGCAGTACTTC	CASSKDRDYEQYF
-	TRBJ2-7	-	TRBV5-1	TGCGCCAGCAGCCAAGGGACAAATTACGAGCAGTACTTC	CASSQGTNYEQYF
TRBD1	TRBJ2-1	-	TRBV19	TGTGCCAGTAGTATACTAGGGGACAGACACAATGAGCAGTTCTTC	CASSILGDRHNEQFF
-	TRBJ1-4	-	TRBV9	TGTGCCAGCAGCGTAGAAGTGCGGGCTAATGAAAAACTGTTTTTT	CASSVEVRANEKLFF
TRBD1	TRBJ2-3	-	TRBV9	TGTGCCAGCAGCTACACGACAGGGGGCCGCACAGATACGCAGTATTTT	CASSYTTGGRTDTQYF
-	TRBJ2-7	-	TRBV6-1	TGTGCCAGCAGTGGCGGAGGACAGACGACCACCTACGAGCAGTACTTC	CASSGGGQTTTYEQYF
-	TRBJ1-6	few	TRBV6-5	TGTGCCAGCACCTCGGTTGGGGTCGATAATTCACCCCTCCACTTT	CASTSVGVDNSPLHF
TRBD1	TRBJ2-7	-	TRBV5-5	TGTGCCAGCAGCTTCGGGACAGGGGGCTTCGACGAGCAGTACTTC	CASSFGTGGFDEQYF
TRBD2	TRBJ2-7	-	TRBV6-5	TGTGCCAGCAGCCGGGAGGGTACATACGGGCAGTACTTC	CASSREGTYGQYF
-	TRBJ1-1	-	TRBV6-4	TGTGCCAGGAGCATGAACACTGAAGCTTTCTTT	CARSMNTEAFF
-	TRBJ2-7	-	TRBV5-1	TGCGCCAGCAGCCCGCGAGAGACGGGAAACTACGAGCAGTACTTC	CASSPRETGNYEQYF
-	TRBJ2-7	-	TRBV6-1	TGTGCCAGCAGTGACGAAATCTACGAGCAGTACTTC	CASSDEIYEQYF
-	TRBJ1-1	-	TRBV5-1	TGCGCCAGCAGCTTGTGGGGGAACACTGAAGCTTTCTTT	CASSLWGNTEAFF
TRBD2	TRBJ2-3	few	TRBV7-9	TGTGCCAGCAGCAGAGCCCTACGGGAGGGGACAGATACGCAGTATTTT	CASSRALREGTDTQYF
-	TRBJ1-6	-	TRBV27	TGTGCCAGCACCGGGGTACCTAATTCACCCCTCCACTTT	CASTGVPNSPLHF
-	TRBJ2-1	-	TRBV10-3	TGTGCCATCAGTGAGTCGAGGTGGAATGAGCAGTTCTTC	CAISESRWNEQFF
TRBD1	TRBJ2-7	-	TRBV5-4	TGTGCCAGCAGCTCGGGACAGGCATTCTCCTACGAGCAGTACTTC	CASSSGQAFSYEQYF
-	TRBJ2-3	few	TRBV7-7	TGTGCTAGCAGCTTAGCGCAAGTAGTAGATACGCAGTATTTT	CASSLAQVVDTQYF
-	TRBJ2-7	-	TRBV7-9	TGTGCCAGCAGCTTATGGGTCTACTCCTACGAGCAGTACTTC	CASSLWVYSYEQYF
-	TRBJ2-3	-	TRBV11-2	TGTGCCAGCAGCCCGGGGGCCCATACGCAGTATTTT	CASSPGAHTQYF
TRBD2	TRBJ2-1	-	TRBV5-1	TGCGCCAGCAGCCCAACGTCTAGCGGGGGGGTGAGTGAGCAGTTCTTC	CASSPTSSGGVSEQFF
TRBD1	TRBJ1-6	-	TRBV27	TGTGCCAGCAGTTCCCCCATAAGGGACAGGGTATCACCCCTCCACTTT	CASSSPIRDRVSPLHF
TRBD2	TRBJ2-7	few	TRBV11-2	TGTGCCAGCAGCTCACAAGGGAGCGGGATTGCCTACGAGCAGTACTTC	CASSSQGSGIAYEQYF
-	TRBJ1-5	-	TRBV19	TGTGCCAGTAAGGTGGGCAGGGTTCATCAGCCCCAGCATTTT	CASKVGRVHQPQHF
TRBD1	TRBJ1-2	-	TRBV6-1	TGTGCCAGCAGTCAATACAGGGGGAGTAATGGCTACACCTTC	CASSQYRGSNGYTF
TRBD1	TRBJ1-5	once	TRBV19	TGTGCCAGTAGTGTGGACAGGGACCAGCCCCAGCATTTT	CASSVDRDQPQHF
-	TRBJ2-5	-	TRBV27	TGTGCCAGCAGTTTGGGGGGCGGAGCTGAGACCCAGTACTTC	CASSLGGGAETQYF
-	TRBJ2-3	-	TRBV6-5	TGTGCCAGCAGTTATCAAGTTCCTAGCGCAGATACGCAGTATTTT	CASSYQVPSADTQYF
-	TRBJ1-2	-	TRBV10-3	TGTGCCATCACAAGAGGAGGCTATGGCTACACCTTC	CAITRGGYGYTF
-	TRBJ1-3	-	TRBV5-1	TGCGCCAGCAGCAGGACAGAATCTGGAAACACCATATATTTT	CASSRTESGNTIYF
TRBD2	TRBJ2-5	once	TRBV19	TGTGCCAGTAGTATGCGGGGGTTTCAAGAGACCCAGTACTTC	CASSMRGFQETQYF
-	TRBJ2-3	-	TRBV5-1	TGCGCCAGCAGCTTGACGACAGATACGCAGTATTTT	CASSLTTDTQYF
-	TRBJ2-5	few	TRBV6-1	TGTGCCAGCAGACCTTCCCGGGACAAAGGGGAGACCCAGTACTTC	CASRPSRDKGETQYF
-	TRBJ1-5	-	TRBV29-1	TGCAGCGTTGGACAGGGCAATCAGCCCCAGCATTTT	CSVGQGNQPQHF